This TCR beta chain was recorded in a study of Ad26.COV2.S vaccination and SARS-CoV-2 variants. The overall study: Ad26.COV2.S was injected intramuscularly once or twice, 56 days apart.

The treatment was: roughly 20 received Ad26.COV2.S at low or high dose, single or two shots; about 5 received placebo; per-sample allocation not given. Sampling took place 63 days after the first vaccine or placebo injection. The method was immunoSEQ multiplex PCR; TCRdb's version includes in-frame clones alone and lacks a portion of them. Among 350,000 to 400,000 clones, about 88% were seen once, and the ten largest hold approximately 3.7%. Regarding the study as a whole: The study found similar non-spike TCR breadth in vaccine and placebo recipients.

This clone was seen just once. What it recognizes is unknown. The germline V and J ends were trimmed by 3 bases and 0 bases, with 10 bases remaining between them. The CDR3 loop spans 15 amino acids. CDR1 MGHDK and CDR2 SYGVNS come from the germline V gene. The receptor was isolated from a person between 18 and 60 years old who received the Ad26.COV2.S COVID-19 vaccine or a placebo. The chain employs TRBV25-1 and TRBJ2-3, with D tentatively TRBD2 (5 bases). Source: peripheral blood, taken in a trial of Ad26.COV2.S vaccine versus placebo. CDR3 DNA sequence: TGTGCCAGCAGTGACAGCGGAGATAGCACAGATACGCAGTATTTT. Translating gives CASSDSGDSTDTQYF.